The table lists the clone carrying this TCR beta chain with a few counts. What it binds is unknown. This entry comes from a study of CD8 T cells in ankylosing spondylitis. General study results and limits: Matched synovial fluid from ankylosing spondylitis patients was reported to be enriched for disease-linked clones. A motif in TCR beta, a set of under ten highly homologous variants, appeared characteristic of ankylosing spondylitis blood.

Germline lookup yields CDR1 LNHNV and CDR2 YYDKDF (reference sequence). The CDR3 length is 16 residues. V was shortened by 1 base and J by 8 bases, with 17 bases between the two germline ends. Via MiXCR, TCRdb re-called the 5' RACE reads, giving one row per CDR3 protein. The sample holds just under 550,000 distinct CDR3 sequences, about 13% seen once. The gene calls are TRBV15 and TRBJ1-4; D might be TRBD1 (5 bases). Sequencing was carried out using blood, either unsorted or a sorted T cell fraction (not recorded which). This TCR was recovered from a male donor with ankylosing spondylitis. CDR3 sequence reads: CATSRVLSGMVEKLFF. The DNA of the CDR3 is TGTGCCACCAGCAGAGTGTTGTCAGGGATGGTGGAAAAACTGTTTTTT.